Described below is a single T cell receptor beta chain sequence and its context. The authors reverse transcribed about 0.5 to 1 ug RNA with random hexamers. Amplification of TCR beta CDR3 used immunoSEQ multiplex PCR across 54 Vbeta and 13 Jbeta. TCRdb reprocessed the immunoSEQ multiplex PCR reads via MiXCR and lists one record per CDR3 protein. This sample has 100,000 or so distinct CDR3 sequences, with 85% to 95% found just once. From blood CD8+ and CD4+ T cells, TCR beta sequences were generated. FACS enriched CD8+ TEMRA cells, while bulk CD8+ and CD4+ were negatively isolated. The sample comes from a study of CD8 T cells in Susac syndrome. In germline, CDR1 is SGHRS, CDR2 YFSETQ. The CDR3 has 13 residues. Trimming stripped 0 bases from V and 3 bases from J, with 6 bases between.

The J gene is TRBJ1-2, the V gene TRBV5-1; D not resolved. The receptor comes from a human donor in good health. Source material: CD8+ T cells from PBMCs. The CDR3 loop reads CASSLGADYGYTF. The CDR3 DNA reads as TGCGCCAGCAGCTTGGGAGCGGACTATGGCTACACCTTC.